The 30 T cell receptor beta chains below come from one sample, sequenced in a study of T-cell reconstitution after alpha-beta-depleted transplantation in children (dated by TCRdb to 2016 to 2017). To prepare the library, PCR was applied. Sequenced on an Illumina HiSeq 2500. TCR library preparation used molecular barcoding, with unique molecular identifiers applied to normalize quantification of the TCRbeta repertoire. In TCRdb, the public reads were trimmed at Q25 with fastp and aligned with MiXCR, with productive beta chains retained. Merged by CDR3 protein, the rows form single entries marked with the most common genes and DNA. The sample table contains approximately 400,000 distinct CDR3 sequences; only one count was recorded for approximately 10% of them. 4.5% to 7% of the sample comes from the top ten. Sequencing was performed on PBMCs from the stem cell graft donor, taken from the stem cell graft. These receptors came from a human donor who donated a stem cell graft to a child with acute myeloid leukemia.

Concerning this clonotype: One junction end does not reproduce the germline sequence, and a read error may be involved. The chain carries TRBV18 and TRBJ1-1; a possible D gene is TRBD1 (6 bases). The CDR3 loop spans 13 amino acids. Per germline, CDR1 KGHSH and CDR2 LQKENI. The CDR3 reads CASSTGEETDAFF. CDR3 in DNA: TGTGCCAGTTCGACAGGAGAAGAAACTGACGCTTTCTTT.

The rearrangement links TRBV6-1 to TRBJ2-1; 13 positions match TRBD2. Germline lookup yields CDR1 MNHNS and CDR2 SASEGT. CDR3 length: 16 residues. V shed 6 bases and J 3 bases; nucleotides not matched to a gene: 5. The CDR3 DNA reads TGTGCCAGCAGACCGGGACTAGCGGGATTCTACAATGAGCAGTTCTTC. This encodes CASRPGLAGFYNEQFF.

The V gene is TRBV12-3 or TRBV12-4, the J gene TRBJ2-7; D is unclear. CDR3 length: 14 residues. Trimming pared 5 bases from V and 2 bases from J, leaving 13 bases between. CDR3 region: CASSPLWQTYEQYF. DNA for the CDR3: TGTGCCAGCAGTCCCCTCTGGCAAACCTACGAGCAGTACTTC.

This clonotype was detected a few times. The chain joins TRBV5-1 to TRBJ2-1, with 12 bases fitting TRBD2. The CDR3 is 18 residues long. J lost 1 base, V lost 4 bases, and 9 bases had no gene match. Germline CDR1 is SGHRS and CDR2 is YFSETQ. DNA for the CDR3: TGCGCCAGCAGCCCCGGACTAGCGGGAAAATGGTCCTACAATGAGCAGTTCTTC. It is translated as CASSPGLAGKWSYNEQFF.

This clonotype was seen only a few times. The rearrangement links TRBV5-1 to TRBJ2-5, with TRBD2 as a possible D gene (5 bases). V was cut by 4 bases and J by 5 bases, with 18 bases left in between. Germline loops: CDR1 SGHRS, CDR2 YFSETQ. The CDR3 spans 15 residues. The CDR3 DNA sequence: TGCGCCAGCAGCGCCATCCAAGCGACGGGGGAGACCCAGTACTTC. Protein sequence: CASSAIQATGETQYF.

This clonotype occurred a few times. The chain carries TRBV5-5 and TRBJ1-1, with D possibly being TRBD1 (6 bases). The germline V and J ends were trimmed by 0 bases and 6 bases, with 9 bases remaining between them. The CDR3 covers 13 residues. Looked up from germline, CDR1 is SGHKS and CDR2 is YYEKEE (reference sequence). CDR3 sequence: CASSLGQAPEAFF. CDR3 DNA: TGTGCCAGCAGCTTGGGACAGGCCCCTGAAGCTTTCTTT.

The sample holds many counts of this clonotype. This rearrangement joins TRBV6-2 or TRBV6-3 to TRBJ2-1; possible D gene TRBD1, 6 bases. Looked up from germline, CDR1 is MNHEY and CDR2 is SVGEGT. V lost 5 bases and J lost 2, with 13 bases in between. This CDR3 has 15 amino acids. CDR3 nucleotide sequence: TGTGCCAGCAGTCTCGTAGGGGGAGCCTACAATGAGCAGTTCTTC. Its protein product is CASSLVGGAYNEQFF.

This clonotype came up many times. The genes are TRBV20-1 and TRBJ2-5; D is uncertain. CDR1 DFQATT and CDR2 SNEGSKA come from the germline V gene (reference sequence). CDR3 length: 14 amino acids. Trimming removed 3 bases from V and 1 base from J, with 12 bases in between. The CDR3 region is CSARPPDGQETQYF. The CDR3 nucleotides read TGCAGTGCTAGGCCACCAGATGGCCAAGAGACCCAGTACTTC.

Only a few counts were recorded for this clonotype. The rearrangement uses TRBV25-1 and TRBJ2-7; a possible D gene is TRBD1 (7 bases). The length of the CDR3 is 14 residues. The ends were cut back, 4 bases at V and 6 bases at J, with 16 bases in the middle. Germline CDR1 reads MGHDK; CDR2 reads SYGVNS. For the CDR3, the DNA is TGTGCCAGCAGTGTGACAGGCCAGGGGGGCGAGCAGTACTTC. Its protein is CASSVTGQGGEQYF.

This clonotype was observed a handful of times. At one end, the junction sequence differs from germline, possibly due to a read error. This chain joins TRBV5-1 and TRBJ2-6; D is perhaps TRBD2 (7 bases). The CDR3 extends over 14 amino acids. From germline, CDR1 is SGHRS and CDR2 YFSETQ. CDR3 in amino acids: CASSPYRGANGLTF. CDR3 coding DNA: TGCGCCAGCAGCCCATACCGGGGGGCCAACGGCCTGACTTTC.

The V call is TRBV5-6, the J call TRBJ2-1; TRBD2 matches at 8 bases. V trimming: 4 bases; J trimming: 6 bases; junction bases outside the gene matches: 12. The CDR3 is 16 amino acids. Germline assignment: CDR1 SGHDT and CDR2 YYEEEE. For the CDR3, the DNA is TGTGCCAGCAGCAACTCGGCGGGGGGCGGGGCCAATGAGCAGTTCTTC. Its protein product is CASSNSAGGGANEQFF.

The V gene is TRBV20-1, the J gene TRBJ2-1, with 12 positions matching TRBD2. The trim removed 3 bases at V and 9 bases at J, leaving 6 bases unmatched. Per the germline V gene, CDR1 is DFQATT and CDR2 is SNEGSKA (reference sequence). The CDR3 totals 14 residues. The CDR3 nucleotides are TGCAGTGCTAGGCCTAGCGGGGGGGCCACTGAGCAGTTCTTC. Amino acid sequence: CSARPSGGATEQFF.

This chain links TRBV12-3 or TRBV12-4 with TRBJ1-2, with unresolved D. The CDR3 sequence is 13 residues long. Trimming shortened V by 6 bases and J by 4 bases, and 12 bases separated the two germline ends. CDR3 sequence (DNA): TGTGCCAGCAGCATCCGGTCTACCTATGGCTACACCTTC. Translation: CASSIRSTYGYTF.

The sample holds a few counts of this clonotype. The chain employs TRBV18 and TRBJ2-1; 12 bases are a match to TRBD2. V lost 8 bases, J lost 5 bases, and 7 bases stayed unmatched. From germline, CDR1 is KGHSH and CDR2 LQKENI. This CDR3 is 15 amino acids long. CDR3 region: CASHNGTSGHNEQFF. CDR3 nucleotides: TGTGCCAGCCACAATGGGACTAGCGGGCACAATGAGCAGTTCTTC.

This clonotype was detected a few times. The chain uses TRBV7-2 and TRBJ1-2; D remains unclear. Germline V gene data show CDR1 as SGHTA and CDR2 as FQGNSA. This CDR3 is 15 amino acids long. Trimming took 1 base from V and 4 from J, leaving 13 bases between them. Here the CDR3 DNA reads TGTGCCAGCAGCTTAGAACTTGGGCCCATCTATGGCTACACCTTC. Translation gives CASSLELGPIYGYTF.

In its sample, this clonotype was seen a few times. The rearrangement joins TRBV29-1 to TRBJ2-4; 8 nucleotides align to TRBD1. V was clipped by 4 bases and J by 5 bases; unmatched bases: 4. From germline, CDR1 is SQVTM and CDR2 ANQGSEA. The CDR3 extends over 13 amino acids. CDR3 DNA: TGCAGCGTTGGGTTCAGGGGGCAAAACATTCAGTACTTC. Residues: CSVGFRGQNIQYF.

This clonotype was seen a few times. The chain recombines TRBV3-1 with TRBJ2-1; the D gene is possibly TRBD1 (6 bases). Germline loops: CDR1 LGHDT, CDR2 YNNKEL (reference sequence). The germline V and J ends were trimmed by 0 bases and 13 bases, with 13 bases remaining between them. The CDR3 consists of 13 residues. CDR3 sequence (DNA): TGTGCCAGCAGCCAAGACTCGACAGGCAAACAGTTCTTC. As protein: CASSQDSTGKQFF.

The chain recombines TRBV6-5 with TRBJ1-1, with D hard to call. Germline-derived CDR1 and CDR2 are MNHEY and SVGAGI. The length of the CDR3 is 11 residues. V was shortened by 4 bases and J by 6 bases, with 6 bases between the two germline ends. CDR3 bases: TGTGCCAGCAGTTCAACAGCTGAAGCTTTCTTT. Translation gives CASSSTAEAFF.

This clonotype came up a few times. The chain employs TRBV7-8 and TRBJ1-5, with D maybe TRBD1 (5 bases). V shed 1 base and J shed 0 bases, with 10 bases lying between them. Germline CDR1 and CDR2: SGHVS and FQNEAQ. The CDR3 has 16 amino acids. The CDR3 DNA is TGTGCCAGCAGCTTAGGGACAAGGGCTAGCAATCAGCCCCAGCATTTT. As protein: CASSLGTRASNQPQHF. The complete variable domain, with remaining parts taken from reference TRBV7-8 and TRBJ1-5, reads GAGVSQSPRYKVAKRGQDVALRCDPISGHVSLFWYQQALGQGPEFLTYFQNEAQLDKSGLPSDRFFAERPEGSVSTLKIQRTQQEDSAVYLCASSLGTRASNQPQHFGDGTRLSIL.

This clonotype was counted many times. V usage is TRBV20-1 and J usage is TRBJ2-7; 9 nucleotides align to TRBD2. V lost 1 base, J lost 3 bases, and 4 bases stayed unmatched. The germline CDR1 and CDR2 sequences are DFQATT and SNEGSKA (reference sequence). The CDR3 contains 14 residues. The CDR3 spells CSARGTSADYEQYF. DNA for the CDR3: TGCAGTGCTAGAGGGACTAGCGCGGACTACGAGCAGTACTTC.

This chain uses TRBV6-1 with TRBJ2-1; 12 bases agree with TRBD2. CDR1 and CDR2 (germline): MNHNS, SASEGT. The CDR3 runs to 14 residues. V was clipped by 7 bases and J by 6 bases; unmatched bases: 4. The DNA of the CDR3 is TGTGCCAGCAAGACTAGCGGGGGCCTCAATGAGCAGTTCTTC. It codes for CASKTSGGLNEQFF.

This clonotype was detected a few times. CDR3 sequence reads: CASSPDSNTGGTQYF. The CDR3 DNA sequence: TGCGCCAGCAGCCCGGACAGCAACACGGGAGGGACCCAGTACTTC. The chain joins TRBV5-1 to TRBJ2-5; a weak D match, TRBD2 (7 bases). V was clipped by 4 bases and J by 7 bases, with 20 bases between them. CDR3 length equals 15 residues. Germline CDR1 and CDR2: SGHRS and YFSETQ.

This sequence joins TRBV7-2 and TRBJ1-5; tentatively, D is TRBD1 (5 bases). The CDR3 sequence is 15 residues long. CDR1 is SGHTA, CDR2 FQGNSA, per germline. V was trimmed by 4 bases and J by 7 bases, leaving 17 bases between them. The DNA of the CDR3 is TGTGCCAGCAGCTATGAGTGGGGGTCACGGCAGCCCCAGCATTTT. It translates to CASSYEWGSRQPQHF.

The CDR3 here is CASSLRTSGTYEQYF. The CDR3 nucleotides read TGTGCCAGCAGCCTCCGGACTAGCGGGACCTACGAGCAGTACTTC. V is TRBV21-1 and J is TRBJ2-7; TRBD2 reflects the table's D call only, with no check against the DNA. TRBV21-1 is marked as a pseudogene. CDR3 size: 15 residues.

This clonotype was counted between two and nine times. The chain uses TRBV5-1 and TRBJ2-1; TRBD2 matches 9 bases. The CDR3 runs to 17 residues. Germline lookup yields CDR1 SGHRS and CDR2 YFSETQ. Losses at the gene ends were 4 bases for V and 7 bases for J; bases not matched to a gene: 15. Here the CDR3 reads CASSLRPGGGAQNEQFF. Here the CDR3 DNA reads TGCGCCAGCAGCCTCCGACCGGGCGGGGGGGCCCAGAATGAGCAGTTCTTC.

This clonotype was seen many times. V and J are TRBV12-3 or TRBV12-4 and TRBJ2-2, with a possible D match to TRBD1 (6 bases). V dropped 6 bases and J dropped 0 bases, with 11 bases sitting between them. The CDR3 runs to 15 residues. CDR3 region: CASSTGLANTGELFF. As DNA, the CDR3 is TGTGCCAGCAGCACAGGGCTGGCGAACACCGGGGAGCTGTTTTTT.

This clonotype came up a few times. The chain couples TRBV6-2 or TRBV6-3 to TRBJ2-1; D is undetermined. Germline assignment: CDR1 MNHEY and CDR2 SVGEGT. Trimming stripped 6 bases from V and 4 bases from J, with 16 bases between. This CDR3 is 15 amino acids long. This CDR3 reads CASSRGPIEYNEQFF. The CDR3 coding sequence is TGTGCCAGCAGCCGAGGACCGATTGAGTACAATGAGCAGTTCTTC.

The V and J genes are TRBV29-1 and TRBJ2-5, with D perhaps being TRBD1 or TRBD2 (6 bases each). V shed 4 bases and J shed 6 bases, with 21 bases lying between them. The CDR3 runs to 15 residues. Germline CDR1 reads SQVTM; CDR2 reads ANQGSEA. CDR3 region: CSVGRPGAVVKTQYF. CDR3 DNA sequence: TGCAGCGTTGGTCGCCCGGGGGCAGTCGTGAAGACCCAGTACTTC.

This clonotype turned up a few times. The chain uses TRBV10-3 and TRBJ1-3; unclear D gene. There are 16 residues in the CDR3. Germline lookup yields CDR1 ENHRY and CDR2 SYGVKD. V was cut by 2 bases and J by 0 bases, with 11 bases left in between. The CDR3 coding sequence is TGTGCCATCAGTGAGGCGACGGCGTTCTCTGGAAACACCATATATTTT. Translated, it gives CAISEATAFSGNTIYF.

This clonotype turned up a few times. V is TRBV6-6 and J is TRBJ2-5, with a possible D match to TRBD2 (5 bases). V lost 10 bases to trimming and J lost 9 bases, with 15 bases between them. CDR3 length: 11 residues. CDR1 is MNHNY and CDR2 is SVGAGI in the germline V gene (reference sequence). CDR3 loop: CATREGISQYF. CDR3 sequence (DNA): TGTGCCACTAGAGAGGGAATATCCCAGTACTTC.